A selection of T cell receptor beta chains follows, all from one sample in a study of hypomethylating agent response in myelodysplastic syndrome. The assay was immunoSEQ multiplex PCR, and TCRdb's table has in-frame clones only and misses some. The sample contains 2,800 or so clones, more than 70% of which appear only once. The material sequenced was bone marrow, taken before or after starting hypomethylating agent treatment for myelodysplastic syndrome (not recorded which). These receptors all stem from a human donor with myelodysplastic syndrome. The CDR3 runs from the conserved cysteine through the conserved F or W. Fields, in order: clone size, J gene, CDR3 length, V gene, D gene, CDR3 protein, CDR3 DNA. The D gene is left open where the match is weak. Size tells how often a clone was seen (once, few, many) or the class of an expanded clone, and some rows leave it out.

abundance: .
j_gene: TRBJ1-2
len: 14
v_gene: TRBV19
d_gene: TRBD1
CDR3aa: CASSNTGGAQGYTF
CDR3nt: TGTGCCAGTAGCAACACAGGGGGCGCACAAGGCTACACCTTC

abundance: .
j_gene: TRBJ1-5
len: 13
v_gene: TRBV5-1
d_gene: .
CDR3aa: CASSLGSDQPQHF
CDR3nt: TGCGCCAGCAGCTTAGGCTCTGATCAGCCCCAGCATTTT

abundance: once
j_gene: TRBJ2-7
len: 13
v_gene: TRBV27
d_gene: .
CDR3aa: CASSLALNYEQYF
CDR3nt: TGTGCCAGCAGTTTAGCGTTAAACTACGAGCAGTACTTC

abundance: .
j_gene: TRBJ2-2
len: 17
v_gene: TRBV5-1
d_gene: TRBD2
CDR3aa: CASSLGLYGRASGELFF
CDR3nt: TGCGCCAGCAGCTTGGGATTGTACGGGAGGGCGTCCGGGGAGCTGTTTTTT

abundance: .
j_gene: TRBJ1-2
len: 13
v_gene: TRBV18
d_gene: .
CDR3aa: CASSRSGGGGYTF
CDR3nt: TGTGCCAGCTCGCGATCGGGTGGAGGAGGCTACACCTTC

abundance: .
j_gene: TRBJ2-1
len: 14
v_gene: TRBV25-1
d_gene: .
CDR3aa: CASSVPGDYNEQFF
CDR3nt: TGTGCCAGCAGCGTCCCCGGGGATTACAATGAGCAGTTCTTC

abundance: .
j_gene: TRBJ2-3
len: 18
v_gene: TRBV7-6
d_gene: .
CDR3aa: CASSPGKRRQRGTDTQYF
CDR3nt: TGTGCCAGCAGCCCCGGGAAGCGGCGGCAACGGGGCACAGATACGCAGTATTTT

abundance: few
j_gene: TRBJ1-2
len: 13
v_gene: TRBV18
d_gene: .
CDR3aa: CASSPRAREGYTF
CDR3nt: TGTGCCAGCTCACCACGTGCACGGGAAGGCTACACCTTC

abundance: .
j_gene: TRBJ2-5
len: 17
v_gene: TRBV9
d_gene: TRBD2
CDR3aa: CASSVATPGGPQETQYF
CDR3nt: TGTGCCAGCAGCGTAGCTACACCGGGGGGGCCCCAAGAGACCCAGTACTTC

abundance: .
j_gene: TRBJ1-4
len: 18
v_gene: TRBV4-3
d_gene: .
CDR3aa: CASSQDGGRTARREKLFF
CDR3nt: TGCGCCAGCAGCCAAGACGGGGGGCGGACAGCGAGGAGGGAAAAACTGTTTTTT

abundance: .
j_gene: TRBJ1-1
len: 15
v_gene: TRBV7-9
d_gene: .
CDR3aa: CASSSSGTPDAEAFF
CDR3nt: TGTGCCAGCAGCTCATCCGGGACTCCGGACGCTGAAGCTTTCTTT